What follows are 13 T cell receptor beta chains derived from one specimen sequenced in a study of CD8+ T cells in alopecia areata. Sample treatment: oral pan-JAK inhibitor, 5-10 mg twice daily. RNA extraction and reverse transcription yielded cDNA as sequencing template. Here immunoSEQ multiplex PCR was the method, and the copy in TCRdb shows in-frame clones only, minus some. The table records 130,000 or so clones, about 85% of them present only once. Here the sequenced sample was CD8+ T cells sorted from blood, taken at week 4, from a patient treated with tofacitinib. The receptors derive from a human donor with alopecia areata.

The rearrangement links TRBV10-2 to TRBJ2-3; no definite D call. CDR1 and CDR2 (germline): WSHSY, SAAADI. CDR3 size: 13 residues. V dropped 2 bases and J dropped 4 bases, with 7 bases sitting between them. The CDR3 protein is CASSERTPDTQYF. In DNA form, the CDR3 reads TGCGCCAGCAGTGAGCGAACCCCAGATACGCAGTATTTT.

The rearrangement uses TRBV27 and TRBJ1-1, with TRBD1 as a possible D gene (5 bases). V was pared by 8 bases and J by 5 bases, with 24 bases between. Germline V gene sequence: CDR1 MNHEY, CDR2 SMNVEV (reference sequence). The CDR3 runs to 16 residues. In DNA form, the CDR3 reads TGTGCCAGCTCAATCAGTAACAGTCCCTGGGGGACTGAAGCTTTCTTT. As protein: CASSISNSPWGTEAFF.

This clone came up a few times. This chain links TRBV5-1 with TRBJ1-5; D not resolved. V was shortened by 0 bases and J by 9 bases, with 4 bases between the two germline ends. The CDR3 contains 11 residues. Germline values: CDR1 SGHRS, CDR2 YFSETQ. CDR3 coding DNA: TGCGCCAGCAGCTTGGGCCGGCCCCAGCATTTT. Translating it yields CASSLGRPQHF.

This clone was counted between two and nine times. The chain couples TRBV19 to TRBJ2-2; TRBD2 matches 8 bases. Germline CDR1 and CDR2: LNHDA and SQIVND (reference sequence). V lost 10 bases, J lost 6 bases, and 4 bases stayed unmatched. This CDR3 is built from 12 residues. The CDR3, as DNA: TGTGCCACCCCCGGGGGGGCCGGGGAGCTGTTTTTT. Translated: CATPGGAGELFF.

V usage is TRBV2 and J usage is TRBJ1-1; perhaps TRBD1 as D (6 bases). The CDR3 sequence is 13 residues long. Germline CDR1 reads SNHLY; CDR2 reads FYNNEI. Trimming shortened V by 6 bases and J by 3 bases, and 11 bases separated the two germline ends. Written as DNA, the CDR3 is TGTGCCAGCAGAACAGGGCGCCACACTGAAGCTTTCTTT. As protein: CASRTGRHTEAFF.

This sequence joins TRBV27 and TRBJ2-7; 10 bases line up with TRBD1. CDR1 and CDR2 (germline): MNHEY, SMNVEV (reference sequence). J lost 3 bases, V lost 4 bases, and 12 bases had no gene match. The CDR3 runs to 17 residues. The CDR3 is CASSSPRTGGRGYEQYF. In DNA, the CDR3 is TGTGCCAGCAGTTCCCCCCGGACAGGGGGTAGAGGCTACGAGCAGTACTTC.

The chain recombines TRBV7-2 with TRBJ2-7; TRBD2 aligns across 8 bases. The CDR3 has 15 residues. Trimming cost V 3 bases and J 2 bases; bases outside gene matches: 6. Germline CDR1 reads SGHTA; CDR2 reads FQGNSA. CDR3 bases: TGTGCCAGCAGCTTCCCTAGCGGGTCCCCCTACGAGCAGTACTTC. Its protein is CASSFPSGSPYEQYF. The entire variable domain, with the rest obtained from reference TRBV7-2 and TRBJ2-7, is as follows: GAGVSQSPSNKVTEKGKDVELRCDPISGHTALYWYRQSLGQGLEFLIYFQGNSAPDKSGLPSDRFSAERTGGSVSTLTIQRTQQEDSAVYLCASSFPSGSPYEQYFGPGTRLTVT.

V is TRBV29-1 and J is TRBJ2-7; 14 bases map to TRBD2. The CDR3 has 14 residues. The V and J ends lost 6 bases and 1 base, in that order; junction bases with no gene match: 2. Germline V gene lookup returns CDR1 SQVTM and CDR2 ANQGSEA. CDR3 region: CSVGTSGSSYEQYF. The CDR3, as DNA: TGCAGCGTGGGGACTAGCGGGAGTTCCTACGAGCAGTACTTC.

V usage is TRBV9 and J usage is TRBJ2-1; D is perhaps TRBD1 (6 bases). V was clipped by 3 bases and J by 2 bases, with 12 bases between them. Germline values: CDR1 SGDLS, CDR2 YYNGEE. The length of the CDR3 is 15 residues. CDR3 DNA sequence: TGTGCCAGCAGCGGGGACACCGGAACCTACAATGAGCAGTTCTTC. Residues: CASSGDTGTYNEQFF.

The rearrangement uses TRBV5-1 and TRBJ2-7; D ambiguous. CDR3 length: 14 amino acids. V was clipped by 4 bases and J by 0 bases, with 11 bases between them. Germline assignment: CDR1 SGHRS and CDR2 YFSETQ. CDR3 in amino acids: CASSPEGYSYEQYF. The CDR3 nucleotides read TGCGCCAGCAGCCCGGAAGGGTACTCCTACGAGCAGTACTTC.

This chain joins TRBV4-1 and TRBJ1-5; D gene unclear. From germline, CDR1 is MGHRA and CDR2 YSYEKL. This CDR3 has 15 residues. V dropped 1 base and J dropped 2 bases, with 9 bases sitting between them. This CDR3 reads CASSQGRAGNQPQHF. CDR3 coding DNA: TGCGCCAGCAGCCAAGGGAGGGCTGGCAATCAGCCCCAGCATTTT.

The CDR3 DNA is TGTGCCAGCAGCTTAGGGTACACCGGGGAGCTGTTTTTT. This sequence encodes CASSLGYTGELFF. The chain uses TRBV7-2 and TRBJ2-2; D is ambiguous. In germline, CDR1 is SGHTA, CDR2 FQGNSA. Trimming removed 1 base at V and 3 bases at J, with 3 bases between. This CDR3 has 13 residues. Drawing the rest from reference TRBV7-2 and TRBJ2-2, the complete variable domain is GAGVSQSPSNKVTEKGKDVELRCDPISGHTALYWYRQSLGQGLEFLIYFQGNSAPDKSGLPSDRFSAERTGGSVSTLTIQRTQQEDSAVYLCASSLGYTGELFFGEGSRLTVL.

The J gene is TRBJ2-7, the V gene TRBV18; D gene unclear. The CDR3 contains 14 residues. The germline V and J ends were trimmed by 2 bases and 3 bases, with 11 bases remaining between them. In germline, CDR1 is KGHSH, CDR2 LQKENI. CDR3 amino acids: CASSPDGLGYEQYF. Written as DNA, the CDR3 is TGTGCCAGCTCACCAGACGGCCTGGGCTACGAGCAGTACTTC.